The text below deals with one T cell receptor beta chain. What it binds is unknown. V gave up 9 bases and J gave up 5 bases; unmatched junction bases: 11. CDR1 and CDR2 from the germline V gene are SEHNR and FQNEAQ (reference sequence). The CDR3 is 15 residues long. The data were obtained in a study of cytomegalovirus exposure and HLA in healthy donors. Points from the study as a whole: Follow-up analysis seemed to connect common viral pathogens with several of the most significant clusters identified.

The primer mix had 60 Vbeta and 13 Jbeta primers. Sequencing used immunoSEQ multiplex PCR; TCRdb keeps in-frame clones, though not all of them. The table has 100,000 to 150,000 clones, roughly 82% seen once; the top ten hold about 13%. This receptor was taken from a woman aged 40-49 years in good health and CMV-seropositive. The sequenced sample consisted of PBMCs. The rearrangement links TRBV7-9 to TRBJ2-2; 8 bases are shared with TRBD2. CDR3 nucleotide sequence: TGTGCCAGTCTCCCCGTCGCGGGAGGAACCGGGGAGCTGTTTTTT. It specifies CASLPVAGGTGELFF. Together with reference TRBV7-9 and TRBJ2-2, the CDR3 gives the full variable domain: DTGVSQNPRHKITKRGQNVTFRCDPISEHNRLYWYRQTLGQGPEFLTYFQNEAQLEKSRLLSDRFSAERPKGSFSTLEIQRTEQGDSAMYLCASLPVAGGTGELFFGEGSRLTVL.